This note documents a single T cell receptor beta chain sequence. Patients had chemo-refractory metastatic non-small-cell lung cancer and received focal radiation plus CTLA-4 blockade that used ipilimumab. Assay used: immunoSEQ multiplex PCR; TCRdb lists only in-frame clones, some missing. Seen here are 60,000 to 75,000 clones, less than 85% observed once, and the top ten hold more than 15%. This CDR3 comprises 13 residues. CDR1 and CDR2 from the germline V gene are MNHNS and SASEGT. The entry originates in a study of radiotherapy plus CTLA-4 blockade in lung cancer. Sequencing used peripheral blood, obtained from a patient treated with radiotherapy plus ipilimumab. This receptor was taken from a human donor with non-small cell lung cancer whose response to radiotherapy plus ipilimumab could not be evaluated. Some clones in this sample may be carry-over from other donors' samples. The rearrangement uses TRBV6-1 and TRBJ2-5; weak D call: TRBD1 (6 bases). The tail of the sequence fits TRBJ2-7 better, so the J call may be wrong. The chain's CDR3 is CASSEAAGVEQYF. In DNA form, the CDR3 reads TGTGCCAGCAGTGAAGCTGCAGGGGTCGAGCAGTACTTC.